The 28 T cell receptor beta chains in this list originate from one sample, sequenced in a study of T cell responses to AZD1222 COVID-19 vaccine. Clones were sequenced by immunoSEQ multiplex PCR, and TCRdb holds only the in-frame ones, with some missing. The profile covers under 150,000 clones, with 75% to 90% appearing a single time and approximately 1.5% taken by the ten largest. This specimen consisted of peripheral blood, obtained on day 0 of AZD1222 vaccination. The origin of the receptors is an adult in good health.

This chain links TRBV18 with TRBJ2-1, with TRBD2 matching 11 bases. The germline V gene encodes CDR1 KGHSH and CDR2 LQKENI. This CDR3 is built from 15 residues. The V and J ends lost 5 bases and 5 bases, in that order; junction bases with no gene match: 5. Here the CDR3 DNA reads TGTGCCAGCTCATCAGCTAGCGGGAGGAACAATGAGCAGTTCTTC. Protein sequence: CASSSASGRNNEQFF.

The rearrangement links TRBV12-3 or TRBV12-4 to TRBJ1-1; D uncertain. V shed 3 bases and J shed 5 bases, with 10 bases lying between them. The length of the CDR3 is 13 residues. The CDR3 is CASSFFYATEAFF. As DNA, the CDR3 is TGTGCCAGCAGTTTTTTTTATGCGACTGAAGCTTTCTTT.

This rearrangement joins TRBV19 to TRBJ2-6; the D is unclear. This CDR3 is 16 amino acids long. CDR1 is LNHDA, CDR2 SQIVND, per germline (reference sequence). V shed 5 bases and J shed 0 bases, with 11 bases lying between them. The CDR3 bases are TGTGCCAGTAGTCGCCAGACGTACTCTGGGGCCAACGTCCTGACTTTC. Residues: CASSRQTYSGANVLTF.

This rearrangement joins TRBV29-1 to TRBJ1-1; 7 bases are a match to TRBD1. In germline, CDR1 is SQVTM, CDR2 ANQGSEA. Trimming removed 7 bases from V and 2 bases from J; junction bases left unmatched: 7. The CDR3 sequence is 13 residues long. CDR3 region: CSGGDRVNTEAFF. Written as DNA, the CDR3 is TGCAGCGGTGGGGACAGAGTAAACACTGAAGCTTTCTTT.

The chain employs TRBV4-1 and TRBJ1-2; D is ambiguous. Germline V gene sequence: CDR1 MGHRA, CDR2 YSYEKL. The CDR3 is 13 residues long. The V gene lost 3 bases and the J gene lost 8 bases, with 13 bases spanning the gap. The CDR3 nucleotides are TGCGCCAGCAGCCACCCCCGCAGCAGGGGCTACACCTTC. It codes for CASSHPRSRGYTF.

In its sample, this clone was seen a few times. The rearrangement links TRBV18 to TRBJ2-7, with D unclear. Germline CDR1 reads KGHSH; CDR2 reads LQKENI. V lost 2 bases and J lost 0, with 11 bases in between. The CDR3 has 15 amino acids. The CDR3 nucleotides are TGTGCCAGCTCACCAATGAGTGCTAGCTCCTACGAGCAGTACTTC. Amino acid sequence: CASSPMSASSYEQYF.

This clone showed up just a few times. J is TRBJ2-7 and V is TRBV7-9; D possibly uses TRBD1 or TRBD2 (5 bases each). The V gene's germline CDR1 is SEHNR and CDR2 FQNEAQ (reference sequence). This CDR3 is 16 amino acids long. Trimming stripped 1 base from V and 4 bases from J, with 17 bases between. CDR3 nucleotides: TGTGCCAGCAGCTTAGGGTCTCGCAGAGAGGGGTACGAGCAGTACTTC. Translating gives CASSLGSRREGYEQYF.

The chain combines TRBV12-3 or TRBV12-4 with TRBJ2-7, with D tentatively TRBD2 (5 bases). The CDR3 is 12 amino acids. V gave up 3 bases and J gave up 7 bases, with 10 bases separating them. CDR3 region: CASSLVRDEQYF. DNA of the CDR3: TGTGCCAGCAGTTTGGTACGGGATGAGCAGTACTTC.

The rearrangement joins TRBV6-5 to TRBJ2-7; 9 bases are shared with TRBD1. V trimming: 6 bases; J trimming: 4 bases; junction bases outside the gene matches: 7. Germline V gene data show CDR1 as MNHEY and CDR2 as SVGAGI. The CDR3 has 14 amino acids. DNA of the CDR3: TGTGCCAGCAGAGGACAGGGGCAGACTTACGAGCAGTACTTC. Translation gives CASRGQGQTYEQYF.

The chain's CDR3 is CSVEVGFRVTGGRTQMETQYF. CDR3 sequence (DNA): TGCAGCGTTGAAGTTGGATTTCGTGTGACAGGGGGCAGGACACAAATGGAGACCCAGTACTTC. The rearrangement links TRBV29-1 to TRBJ2-5, with 10 bases fitting TRBD1. Trimming took 1 base from V and 5 from J; bases not matched to a gene: 25. The CDR3 extends over 21 amino acids. The germline V gene has CDR1 SQVTM and CDR2 ANQGSEA.

The CDR3: CASSPIAVNTEAFF. In nucleotides, the CDR3 is TGTGCCAGCTCACCAATTGCGGTGAACACTGAAGCTTTCTTT. This sequence joins TRBV18 and TRBJ1-1; no definite D call. Looked up from germline, CDR1 is KGHSH and CDR2 is LQKENI. Trimming left V 2 bases short and J 0 bases short, with 7 bases between. The CDR3 contains 14 residues.

The chain links TRBV5-4 to TRBJ2-2, with D perhaps TRBD2 (6 bases). CDR1 and CDR2 (germline): SGHNT, YYREEE (reference sequence). The CDR3 contains 18 residues. V gave up 1 base and J gave up 4 bases, with 20 bases separating them. The CDR3 nucleotides read TGTGCCAGCAGCTTGAGACCGGGGAGTAGCGGCTCCACCGGGGAGCTGTTTTTT. This sequence encodes CASSLRPGSSGSTGELFF.

V usage is TRBV29-1 and J usage is TRBJ2-3; maybe TRBD2 (5 bases). The germline gives CDR1 SQVTM, CDR2 ANQGSEA. This CDR3 region has 11 residues. The CDR3 spells CRDPGIDTQYF. The CDR3, as DNA: TGCAGAGACCCGGGGATAGATACGCAGTATTTT.

The CDR3 region has the DNA TGCGCCAGCTCCTCGAACGGGGGGAACAATGAGCAGTTCTTC. This encodes CASSSNGGNNEQFF. The V gene is TRBV5-1, the J gene TRBJ2-1, with TRBD2 matching 7 bases. V lost 7 bases to trimming and J lost 5 bases; unmatched junction nucleotides: 9. CDR3 length: 14 amino acids. The V gene's germline CDR1 is SGHRS and CDR2 YFSETQ.

This rearrangement joins TRBV7-2 to TRBJ1-1, with 7 bases aligning to TRBD1. The V segment lost 1 base and the J segment 1 base; nucleotides outside the gene matches: 3. Germline CDR1 SGHTA, CDR2 FQGNSA. CDR3 length: 15 amino acids. CDR3 coding DNA: TGTGCCAGCAGCTTAGTGGCAGGGGGGAACACTGAAGCTTTCTTT. This translates into CASSLVAGGNTEAFF.

The CDR3 here is CATSRGGAAGNTIYF. The CDR3 bases are TGTGCCACCAGCAGAGGGGGGGCAGCCGGAAACACCATATATTTT. The chain uses TRBV15 and TRBJ1-3; D is perhaps TRBD1 (6 bases). Per germline, CDR1 LNHNV and CDR2 YYDKDF (reference sequence). There are 15 residues in the CDR3. V lost 1 base and J lost 4, with 11 bases in between.

The CDR3 DNA reads TGTGCCAGCAGTGAAGGAGATTGGTTGGGGAACACCGGGGAGCTGTTTTTT. This gives the protein CASSEGDWLGNTGELFF. V usage is TRBV25-1 and J usage is TRBJ2-2; D unclear. The germline V and J ends were trimmed by 2 bases and 1 base, with 14 bases remaining between them. CDR3 length: 17 amino acids. The germline V gene encodes CDR1 MGHDK and CDR2 SYGVNS.

Worth noting for this clone: The junction differs from germline at one of its ends, possibly a read error. The chain links TRBV6-4 to TRBJ2-1, with 8 bases matching TRBD2. This CDR3 contains 14 residues. Germline V gene data show CDR1 as MRHNA and CDR2 as SNTAGT. CDR3: CASSEAGEVNEQFF. CDR3 bases: TGTGCCAGTAGTGAAGCGGGAGAGGTAAATGAGCAGTTCTTC.

The V gene is TRBV5-1, the J gene TRBJ1-4; TRBD1 might be the D (6 bases). This CDR3 is built from 16 residues. With 4 bases removed from V and 0 bases from J, the gap between germline ends came to 13 bases. The germline V gene encodes CDR1 SGHRS and CDR2 YFSETQ. The chain's CDR3 is CASSPGQFSTNEKLFF. The CDR3 DNA sequence: TGCGCCAGCAGCCCAGGACAGTTCTCAACTAATGAAAAACTGTTTTTT. Supplemented by reference TRBV5-1 and TRBJ1-4, the full variable domain reads KAGVTQTPRYLIKTRGQQVTLSCSPISGHRSVSWYQQTPGQGLQFLFEYFSETQRNKGNFPGRFSGRQFSNSRSEMNVSTLELGDSALYLCASSPGQFSTNEKLFFGSGTQLSVL.

This chain uses TRBV20-1 with TRBJ1-2, with unresolved D. Trimming took 2 bases from V and 6 from J, leaving 7 bases between them. There are 11 residues in the CDR3. Per the germline V gene, CDR1 is DFQATT and CDR2 is SNEGSKA (reference sequence). The CDR3 loop is CSARLGNGYTF. DNA for the CDR3: TGCAGTGCTAGATTGGGTAATGGCTACACCTTC.

This chain joins TRBV7-2 and TRBJ1-1; TRBD1 agrees at 7 bases. The CDR3 has 13 residues. Germline V gene data show CDR1 as SGHTA and CDR2 as FQGNSA. V lost 4 bases, J lost 8 bases, and 7 bases stayed unmatched. CDR3 in DNA: TGTGCCAGCAGCTCCAGGGGGGGCTTCGAAGCTTTCTTT. This codes for CASSSRGGFEAFF.

This sequence joins TRBV27 and TRBJ2-1; D is unresolved. The CDR3 contains 14 residues. From germline, CDR1 is MNHEY and CDR2 SMNVEV (reference sequence). Trimming stripped 3 bases from V and 0 bases from J, with 6 bases between. CDR3 DNA: TGTGCCAGCAGTTTGGCAATCTCCTACAATGAGCAGTTCTTC. The encoded protein is CASSLAISYNEQFF.

The V and J genes are TRBV24-1 and TRBJ2-3; 8 bases agree with TRBD1. V lost 5 bases and J lost 6; bases outside the gene matches: 12. CDR3 size: 16 residues. In germline, CDR1 is KGHDR, CDR2 SFDVKD. The CDR3 reads CATSGGVQGARDTQYF. CDR3 nucleotide sequence: TGTGCCACCAGTGGGGGAGTCCAGGGGGCGCGGGATACGCAGTATTTT.

J is TRBJ2-5 and V is TRBV15; weak D call: TRBD2 (7 bases). V was clipped by 4 bases and J by 1 base, with 13 bases between them. Germline V gene sequence: CDR1 LNHNV, CDR2 YYDKDF (reference sequence). There are 15 residues in the CDR3. In DNA, the CDR3 is TGTGCCACCAGCACCCCGCGGGGGCGCCAAGAGACCCAGTACTTC. Its protein product is CATSTPRGRQETQYF.

The chain joins TRBV27 to TRBJ1-5; D ambiguous. CDR3 length: 15 residues. V was trimmed by 0 bases and J by 7 bases, leaving 13 bases between them. Germline V gives CDR1 MNHEY, CDR2 SMNVEV (reference sequence). The CDR3 DNA reads as TGTGCCAGCAGTTTATCTCCCGGGAGTGGACAGCCCCAGCATTTT. This translates into CASSLSPGSGQPQHF.

The genes are TRBV30 and TRBJ2-7; no clear D. V shed 8 bases and J shed 4 bases, with 9 bases lying between them. The length of the CDR3 is 10 residues. The V gene's germline CDR1 is GTSNPN and CDR2 SVGIG (reference sequence). CDR3 amino acids: CAAGPYEQYF. Here the CDR3 DNA reads TGTGCCGCCGGACCGTACGAGCAGTACTTC.

This clone appeared a single time. This chain joins TRBV9 and TRBJ1-3; D remains ambiguous. The CDR3 covers 14 residues. Between the trimmed V and J ends, which lost 0 bases and 1 base, there was a span of 5 bases. Germline-derived CDR1 and CDR2 are SGDLS and YYNGEE. CDR3 residues: CASSVEFSGNTIYF. The CDR3 DNA follows: TGTGCCAGCAGCGTAGAGTTTTCTGGAAACACCATATATTTT.

The chain joins TRBV11-2 to TRBJ2-3, with 11 bases identical to TRBD2. V lost 3 bases and J lost 1; bases outside the gene matches: 9. Germline values: CDR1 SGHAT, CDR2 FQNNGV. CDR3 size: 18 residues. The chain's CDR3 is CASSFEGLAGGGTDTQYF. The CDR3, as DNA: TGTGCCAGCAGCTTTGAAGGGCTAGCGGGGGGCGGCACAGATACGCAGTATTTT.